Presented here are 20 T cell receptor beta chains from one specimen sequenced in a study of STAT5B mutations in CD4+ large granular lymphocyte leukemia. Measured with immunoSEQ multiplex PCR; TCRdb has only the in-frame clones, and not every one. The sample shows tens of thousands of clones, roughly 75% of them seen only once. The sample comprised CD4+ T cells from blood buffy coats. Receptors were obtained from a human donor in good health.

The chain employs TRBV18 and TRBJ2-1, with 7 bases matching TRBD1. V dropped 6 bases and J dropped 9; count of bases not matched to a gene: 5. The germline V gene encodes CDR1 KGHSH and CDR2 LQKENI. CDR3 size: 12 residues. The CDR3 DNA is TGTGCCAGCTCGACAGGGAGTCCTGAGCAGTTCTTC. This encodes CASSTGSPEQFF.

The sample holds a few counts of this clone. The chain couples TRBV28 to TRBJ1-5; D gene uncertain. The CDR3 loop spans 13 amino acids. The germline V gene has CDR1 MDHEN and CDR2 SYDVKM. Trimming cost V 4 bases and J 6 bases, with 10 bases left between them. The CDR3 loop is CASSWGSGQPQHF. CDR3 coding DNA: TGTGCCAGCAGTTGGGGTTCTGGTCAGCCCCAGCATTTT.

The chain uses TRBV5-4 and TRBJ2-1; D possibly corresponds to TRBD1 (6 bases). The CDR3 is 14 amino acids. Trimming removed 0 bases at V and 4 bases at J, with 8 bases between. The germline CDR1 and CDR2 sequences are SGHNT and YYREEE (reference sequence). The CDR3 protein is CASSLGQAYNEQFF. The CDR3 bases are TGTGCCAGCAGCTTGGGACAGGCATACAATGAGCAGTTCTTC.

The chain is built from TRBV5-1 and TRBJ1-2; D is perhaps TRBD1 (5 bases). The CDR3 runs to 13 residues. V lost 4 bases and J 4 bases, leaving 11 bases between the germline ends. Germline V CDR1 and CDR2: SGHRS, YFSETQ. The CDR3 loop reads CASSPSGGYGYTF. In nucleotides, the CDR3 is TGCGCCAGCAGCCCCTCGGGGGGCTATGGCTACACCTTC.

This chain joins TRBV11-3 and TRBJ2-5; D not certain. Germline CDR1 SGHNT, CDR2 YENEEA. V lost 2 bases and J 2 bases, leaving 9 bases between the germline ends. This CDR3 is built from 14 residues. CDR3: CASSLSDPQETQYF. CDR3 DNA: TGTGCCAGCAGCTTATCGGACCCGCAAGAGACCCAGTACTTC.

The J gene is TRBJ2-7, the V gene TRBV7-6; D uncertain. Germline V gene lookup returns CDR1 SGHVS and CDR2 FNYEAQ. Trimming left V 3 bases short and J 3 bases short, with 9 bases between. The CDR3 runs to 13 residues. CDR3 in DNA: TGTGCCAGCAGCTTTGGCCAGCACTACGAGCAGTACTTC. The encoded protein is CASSFGQHYEQYF.

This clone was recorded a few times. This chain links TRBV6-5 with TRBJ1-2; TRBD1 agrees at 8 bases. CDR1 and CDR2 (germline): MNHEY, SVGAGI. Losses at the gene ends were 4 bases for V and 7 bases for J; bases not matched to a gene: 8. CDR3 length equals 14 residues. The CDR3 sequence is CASSSERTGLGYTF. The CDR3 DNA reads TGTGCCAGCAGTTCAGAGAGGACAGGGCTTGGCTACACCTTC.

CDR3 sequence reads: CSGGQQETQYF. In DNA form, the CDR3 reads TGCAGCGGGGGACAGCAAGAGACCCAGTACTTC. This rearrangement joins TRBV29-1 to TRBJ2-5; 7 nucleotides match TRBD1. The CDR3 is 11 amino acids. Unmatched junction bases numbered 1, after V lost 7 bases and J lost 2 bases. The V gene's germline CDR1 is SQVTM and CDR2 ANQGSEA.

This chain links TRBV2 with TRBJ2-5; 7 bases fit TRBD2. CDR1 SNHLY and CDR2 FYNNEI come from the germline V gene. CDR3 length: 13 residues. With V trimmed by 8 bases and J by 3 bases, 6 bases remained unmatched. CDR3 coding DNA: TGTGCCAGCGGTCGCGGGAGCAAAGAGACCCAGTACTTC. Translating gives CASGRGSKETQYF.

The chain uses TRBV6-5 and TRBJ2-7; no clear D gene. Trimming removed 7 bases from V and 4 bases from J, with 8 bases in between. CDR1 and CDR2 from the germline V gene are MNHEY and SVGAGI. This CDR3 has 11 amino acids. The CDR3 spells CASTLGYEQYF. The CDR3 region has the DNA TGTGCCAGCACTTTAGGGTACGAGCAGTACTTC.

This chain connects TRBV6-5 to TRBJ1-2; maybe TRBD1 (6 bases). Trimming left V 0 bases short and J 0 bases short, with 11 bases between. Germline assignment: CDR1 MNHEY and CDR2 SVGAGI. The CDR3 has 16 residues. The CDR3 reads CASSYSGQLANYGYTF. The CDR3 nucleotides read TGTGCCAGCAGTTACTCCGGACAGCTGGCTAACTATGGCTACACCTTC.

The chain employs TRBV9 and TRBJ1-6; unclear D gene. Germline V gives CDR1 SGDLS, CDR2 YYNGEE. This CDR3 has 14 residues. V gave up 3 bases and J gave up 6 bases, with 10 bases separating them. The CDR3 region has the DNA TGTGCCAGCAGCGCCGGGATTGGTAATTCACCCCTCCACTTT. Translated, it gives CASSAGIGNSPLHF.

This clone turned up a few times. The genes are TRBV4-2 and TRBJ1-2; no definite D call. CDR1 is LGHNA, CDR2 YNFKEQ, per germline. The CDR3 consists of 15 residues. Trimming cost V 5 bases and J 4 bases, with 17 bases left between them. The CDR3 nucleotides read TGTGCCAGCAGCTCCGCGGCGGAGGGAGCCTATGGCTACACCTTC. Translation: CASSSAAEGAYGYTF.

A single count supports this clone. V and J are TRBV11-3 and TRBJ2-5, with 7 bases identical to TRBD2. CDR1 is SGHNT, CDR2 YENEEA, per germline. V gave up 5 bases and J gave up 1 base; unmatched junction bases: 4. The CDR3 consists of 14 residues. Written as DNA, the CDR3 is TGTGCCAGCAGCCCGCCTAGCGGCCAAGAGACCCAGTACTTC. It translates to CASSPPSGQETQYF.

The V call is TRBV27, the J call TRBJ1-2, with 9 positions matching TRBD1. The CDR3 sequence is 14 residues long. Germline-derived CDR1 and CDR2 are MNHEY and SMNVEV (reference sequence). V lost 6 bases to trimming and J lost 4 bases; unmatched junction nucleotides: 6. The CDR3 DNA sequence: TGTGCCAGCAGACACCGGGACAGGGTCTATGGCTACACCTTC. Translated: CASRHRDRVYGYTF.

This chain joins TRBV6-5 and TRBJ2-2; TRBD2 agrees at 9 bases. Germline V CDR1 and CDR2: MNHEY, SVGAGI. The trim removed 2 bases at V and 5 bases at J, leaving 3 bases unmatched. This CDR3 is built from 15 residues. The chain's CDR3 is CASSYVLAGTGELFF. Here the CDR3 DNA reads TGTGCCAGCAGTTACGTCCTAGCGGGAACCGGGGAGCTGTTTTTT.

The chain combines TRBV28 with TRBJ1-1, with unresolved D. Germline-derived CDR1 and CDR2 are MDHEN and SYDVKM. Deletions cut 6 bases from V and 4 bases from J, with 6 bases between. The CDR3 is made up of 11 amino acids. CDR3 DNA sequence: TGTGCCAGCAGGGGATTCACTGAAGCTTTCTTT. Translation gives CASRGFTEAFF.

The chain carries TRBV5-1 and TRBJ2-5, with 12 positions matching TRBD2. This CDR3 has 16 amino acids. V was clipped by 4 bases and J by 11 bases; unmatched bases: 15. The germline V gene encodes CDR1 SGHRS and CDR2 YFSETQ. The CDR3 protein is CASSQAGTSGLGKQYF. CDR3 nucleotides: TGCGCCAGCAGCCAAGCCGGGACTAGCGGGCTGGGCAAGCAGTACTTC.

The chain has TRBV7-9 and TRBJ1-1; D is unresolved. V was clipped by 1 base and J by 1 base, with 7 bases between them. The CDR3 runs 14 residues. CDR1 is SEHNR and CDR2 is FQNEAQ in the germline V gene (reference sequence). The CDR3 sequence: CASSLDNPNTEAFF. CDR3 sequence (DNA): TGTGCCAGCAGCTTAGACAATCCGAACACTGAAGCTTTCTTT.

The CDR3: CASSYSSETQYF. Written as DNA, the CDR3 is TGTGCCAGCAGTTACTCGTCGGAGACCCAGTACTTC. This chain connects TRBV6-6 to TRBJ2-5, with D uncertain. Trimming removed 0 bases at V and 5 bases at J, with 4 bases between. This CDR3 contains 12 residues. Germline CDR1 reads MNHNY; CDR2 reads SVGAGI (reference sequence).